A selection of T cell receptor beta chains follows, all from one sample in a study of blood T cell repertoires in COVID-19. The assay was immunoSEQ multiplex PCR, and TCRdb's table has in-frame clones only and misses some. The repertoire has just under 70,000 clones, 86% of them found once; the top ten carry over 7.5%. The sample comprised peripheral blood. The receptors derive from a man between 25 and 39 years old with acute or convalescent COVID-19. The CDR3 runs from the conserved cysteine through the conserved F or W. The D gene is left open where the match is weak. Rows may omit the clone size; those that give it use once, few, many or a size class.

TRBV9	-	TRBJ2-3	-	CASSGHGSKKTDTQYF	TGTGCCAGCAGCGGACACGGATCAAAGAAGACAGATACGCAGTATTTT
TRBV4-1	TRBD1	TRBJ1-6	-	CASSQGRARGPSNSPLHF	TGCGCCAGCAGCCAAGGAAGGGCCAGGGGGCCAAGTAATTCACCCCTCCACTTT
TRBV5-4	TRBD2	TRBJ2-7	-	CASSSTSNRYEQYF	TGTGCCAGCAGCTCGACTAGCAATCGATACGAGCAGTACTTC
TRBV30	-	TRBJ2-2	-	CAWTGGGASTGELFF	TGTGCCTGGACCGGAGGGGGGGCTTCAACCGGGGAGCTGTTTTTT
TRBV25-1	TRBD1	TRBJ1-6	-	CASSDMGQGASSPLHF	TGTGCCAGCAGTGATATGGGACAGGGGGCCAGTTCACCCCTCCACTTT
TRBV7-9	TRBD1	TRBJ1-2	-	CASSFEGAYGYTF	TGTGCCAGCAGCTTTGAGGGGGCCTATGGCTACACCTTC
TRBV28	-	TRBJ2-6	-	CATRQNGANVLTF	TGTGCCACGAGACAGAATGGGGCCAACGTCCTGACTTTC
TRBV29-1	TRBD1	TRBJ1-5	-	CSVSYRGDQPQHF	TGCAGCGTTTCCTACAGGGGGGATCAGCCCCAGCATTTT
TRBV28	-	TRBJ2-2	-	CACLRTRTSSGELFF	TGTGCCTGCCTCCGAACACGGACATCCAGCGGGGAGCTGTTTTTT
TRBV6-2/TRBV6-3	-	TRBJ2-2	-	CASSYGDTGELFF	TGTGCCAGCAGTTACGGAGACACCGGGGAGCTGTTTTTT
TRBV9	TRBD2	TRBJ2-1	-	CASSIGTSGRVEQFF	TGTGCCAGCAGCATTGGGACTAGCGGGAGAGTTGAGCAGTTCTTC
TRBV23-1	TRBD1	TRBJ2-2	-	CASSQSSQGRSGELFF	TGCGCCAGCAGTCAATCCTCACAGGGGCGGTCCGGGGAGCTGTTTTTT
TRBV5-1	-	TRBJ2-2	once	CASRWTDTGELFF	TGCGCCAGCAGATGGACAGACACCGGGGAGCTGTTTTTT
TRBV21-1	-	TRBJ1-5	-	CASSKKWGQNQPQHF	TGTGCCAGCAGCAAAAAGTGGGGACAGAATCAGCCCCAGCATTTT
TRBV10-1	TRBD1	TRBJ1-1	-	CASRARQGTEAFF	TGCGCCAGCAGGGCTCGACAGGGCACTGAAGCTTTCTTT
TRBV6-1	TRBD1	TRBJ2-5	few	CASSEGTGGQETQYF	TGTGCCAGCAGTGAAGGGACAGGGGGCCAAGAGACCCAGTACTTC
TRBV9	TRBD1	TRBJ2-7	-	CASSTDRGHNEQYF	TGTGCCAGCAGCACCGACAGGGGACATAACGAGCAGTACTTC
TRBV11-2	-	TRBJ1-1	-	CASSLDRIEAFF	TGTGCCAGCAGCCTCGACAGGATAGAAGCTTTCTTT
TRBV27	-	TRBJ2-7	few	CASSSSYEQYF	TGTGCCAGCAGCTCCTCCTACGAGCAGTACTTC
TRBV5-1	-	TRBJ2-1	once	CASSLEGPSNEQFF	TGCGCCAGCAGCTTGGAGGGGCCCAGCAATGAGCAGTTCTTC
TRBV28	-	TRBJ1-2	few	CASRQPGLINYGYTF	TGTGCCAGCAGGCAACCGGGACTGATAAACTATGGCTACACCTTC
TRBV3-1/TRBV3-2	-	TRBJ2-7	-	CASSPQDGLGQYF	TGTGCCAGCAGTCCACAGGATGGCTTAGGGCAGTACTTC
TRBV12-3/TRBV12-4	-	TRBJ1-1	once	CASRRQRNTEAFF	TGTGCCAGCAGGCGACAGAGGAACACTGAAGCTTTCTTT
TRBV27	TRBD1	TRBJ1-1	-	CASRKTGGGLEAFF	TGTGCCAGCAGAAAAACAGGGGGTGGCCTCGAAGCTTTCTTT
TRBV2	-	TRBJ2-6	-	CATGNGANVLTF	TGTGCCACGGGGAATGGGGCCAACGTCCTGACTTTC
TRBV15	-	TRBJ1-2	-	CATSRVVQYGYTF	TGTGCCACCAGCAGAGTGGTACAGTATGGCTACACCTTC
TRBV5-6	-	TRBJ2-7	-	CASSLQTYEQYF	TGTGCCAGCAGCTTGCAGACCTACGAGCAGTACTTC
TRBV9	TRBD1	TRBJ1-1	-	CASSAGTGGTEAFF	TGTGCCAGCAGCGCCGGGACAGGGGGCACTGAAGCTTTCTTT
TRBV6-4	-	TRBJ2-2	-	CASQNRTGELFF	TGTGCCAGCCAGAACCGAACCGGGGAGCTGTTTTTT
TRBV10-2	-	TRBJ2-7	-	CASSGGYEQYF	TGCGCCAGCAGTGGAGGGTACGAGCAGTACTTC
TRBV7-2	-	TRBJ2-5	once	CASSLTPQRPETQYF	TGTGCCAGCAGCTTAACACCCCAGCGGCCAGAGACCCAGTACTTC
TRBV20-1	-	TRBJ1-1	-	CSASSGFWSTEAFF	TGCAGTGCTAGTAGTGGATTTTGGAGCACTGAAGCTTTCTTT
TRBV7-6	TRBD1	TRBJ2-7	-	CASSARLGGKGAAYEQYF	TGTGCCAGCAGCGCAAGGTTAGGGGGCAAGGGAGCGGCCTACGAGCAGTACTTC
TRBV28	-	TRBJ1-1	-	CASSLLPHRAADTEAFF	TGTGCCAGCAGTTTACTCCCACACAGGGCAGCGGACACTGAAGCTTTCTTT
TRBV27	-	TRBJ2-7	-	CASRRTGSSYEQYF	TGTGCCAGCAGAAGAACAGGTAGCTCCTACGAGCAGTACTTC
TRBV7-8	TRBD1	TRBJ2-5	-	CASSLGQAETQYF	TGTGCCAGCAGCCTGGGACAGGCGGAGACCCAGTACTTC
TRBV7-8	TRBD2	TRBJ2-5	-	CASSFTSGRQETQYF	TGTGCCAGCAGCTTTACTAGCGGGAGGCAAGAGACCCAGTACTTC
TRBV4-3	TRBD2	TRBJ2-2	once	CASSPSAGTSGRRGELFF	TGCGCCAGCAGCCCCTCGGCCGGGACTAGCGGGAGGAGAGGGGAGCTGTTTTTT
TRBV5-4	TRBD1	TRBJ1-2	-	CASSPGGRGDGYTF	TGTGCCAGCAGCCCAGGGGGCCGGGGTGATGGCTACACCTTC
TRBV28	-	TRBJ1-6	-	CASSRVTGLYSPLHF	TGTGCCAGCAGCCGAGTGACCGGGTTGTATTCACCCCTCCACTTT
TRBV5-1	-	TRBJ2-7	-	CASSLDRDSSSYEQYF	TGCGCCAGCAGCTTGGACCGGGACTCAAGCTCCTACGAGCAGTACTTC
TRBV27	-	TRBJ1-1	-	CASSLRTAAEAFF	TGTGCCAGCAGTTTAAGGACAGCTGCTGAAGCTTTCTTT
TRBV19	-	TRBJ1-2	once	CASSIAASASYGYTF	TGTGCCAGTAGTATCGCGGCATCGGCCTCCTATGGCTACACCTTC
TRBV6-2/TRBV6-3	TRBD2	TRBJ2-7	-	CASSLGLAGEQYF	TGTGCCAGCAGCCTTGGACTAGCCGGCGAGCAGTACTTC
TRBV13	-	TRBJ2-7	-	CASSPRLGGYYEQYF	TGTGCCAGCAGCCCCCGTTTAGGGGGATACTACGAGCAGTACTTC
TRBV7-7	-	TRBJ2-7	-	CASSWIGDYEQYF	TGTGCTAGCAGCTGGATCGGAGACTACGAGCAGTACTTC
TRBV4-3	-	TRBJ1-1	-	CASSQDGQGKAEAFF	TGCGCCAGCAGCCAAGATGGCCAGGGAAAGGCTGAAGCTTTCTTT
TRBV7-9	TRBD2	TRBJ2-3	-	CASSPRTSGRRTDTQYF	TGTGCCAGCAGCCCGAGGACTAGCGGGAGGCGAACAGATACGCAGTATTTT
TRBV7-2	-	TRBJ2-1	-	CASSLANGGRGEQFF	TGTGCCAGCAGCTTAGCAAATGGTGGCCGGGGGGAGCAGTTCTTC
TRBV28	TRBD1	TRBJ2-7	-	CASTSAGQGIREQYF	TGTGCCAGCACCTCGGCGGGACAGGGAATTCGGGAGCAGTACTTC
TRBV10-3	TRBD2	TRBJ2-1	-	CAISESHGGTSHNEQFF	TGTGCCATCAGTGAGTCTCACGGCGGGACTAGTCACAATGAGCAGTTCTTC
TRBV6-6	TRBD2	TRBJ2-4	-	CASRGTSAKNIQYF	TGTGCCAGCAGGGGGACTAGCGCAAAAAACATTCAGTACTTC
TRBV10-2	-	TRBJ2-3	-	CASSLAGSTDTQYF	TGCGCCAGCAGCCTAGCTGGTAGCACAGATACGCAGTATTTT
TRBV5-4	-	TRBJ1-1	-	CASSLVRDSGAEAFF	TGTGCCAGCAGCTTGGTGCGAGACAGTGGAGCTGAAGCTTTCTTT